This TCR beta chain was obtained from a study of T cell responses to AZD1222 COVID-19 vaccine (dated by TCRdb to the early 2020s). At the level of the whole study: A total of about 250 trial participants underwent TCR sequencing, of whom 200 to 220 had received two doses of AZD1222 and 26 had received two doses of the MenACWY control vaccine. Enrollment into the trials was organized by age into subgroups of 18-55, 56-69 and 70-plus years, and those subgroups contained roughly 160, 29 and 62 TCR-sequenced participants, respectively. General conclusions and limits of the study: The 56-69-year group was small, and its depth increase did not reach significance, likely because of low power. Conclusions about previously exposed vaccinees are limited, since just six AZD1222 recipients were seropositive for SARS-CoV-2 at baseline. Because no day 14 peak-response samples were available, repertoires were characterized only after the peak T cell response. Reportedly, close to half of the unique spike-specific TCRs recognized epitopes lying outside the regions that are mutated in the B.1.351 and B.1.1.7 variants. Spike-specific TCR breadth and depth rose significantly after two AZD1222 doses compared with day 0 and with MenACWY recipients. Vaccine-associated CD4 TCRs spanned the whole spike protein, with dominant responses in regions 160-218 and 743-854. Participants were mostly white British and included more females than males, and it was suggested by the authors that clonal diversity may have been underestimated.

In regard to this clone: It has no known antigen specificity. Nothing much larger sits one base from this clone, and base qualities are not available.

The CDR3 regions of human TCRbeta chains were analyzed by immunosequencing. In the paper's pipeline: Repertoire TCRs were checked for matches against a reference library of SARS-CoV-2-specific TCRs that had been generated using the MIRA antigen-specificity platform. Breadth meant the fraction of unique TCRs that were SARS-CoV-2-associated, whereas depth meant the fraction of total T cells that were SARS-CoV-2-associated. Using the MIRA data, every spike-specific TCR was mapped to the spike region that the TCR reacted to and assigned to either a CD4 or a CD8 class. Log10-transformed breadth and depth values were compared by one-way ANOVA with Sidak's multiple comparisons tests. The source is immuneACCESS, and TCRdb retained only in-frame sequences with V and J called. Part of the clones is not carried over; for the studies checked, unresolved V genes explain less than half of this, and the remainder is unexplained. The V and J calls and clone size are taken from that table; D and trimming were inferred from the DNA. The table for this sample lists 20,000 to 30,000 clones; roughly nine tenths of them were counted only once. The top ten constitute roughly 7.5% of the sample.

The CDR3 measures 14 amino acids from cysteine to phenylalanine. The only DNA kept is the CDR3, 42 bases in frame from the first base. Based on the germline V gene, the CDR1 and CDR2 sequences are MDHEN and SYDVKM. Ends trimmed: V by 3 bases, J by 5 bases; bases unmatched to a gene: 3. The time point label here, explained by the study, means: about 28 days (+/-7) after the second vaccine dose. Because spike-specific TCR depth and breadth did not differ between the two schedules, AZD1222 recipients who got a second dose at roughly 4 weeks were pooled with those who got a second dose at roughly 12 weeks. Samples from vaccinated people were obtained from the UK trials COV001 and COV002, which included a single-blind randomized controlled phase 2/3 trial of AZD1222 (ChAdOx1 nCoV-19) in healthy adults. For TCRbeta chain sequencing, PBMC samples were collected from trial participants at day 0 and at day 28 after the second dose.

This material consisted of peripheral blood, taken 28 days after the second AZD1222 dose. Rearrangement joined TRBV28 to TRBJ1-5; 8 nucleotides in the junction match TRBD1. The receptor's source is an adult who received the AZD1222 COVID-19 vaccine. The CDR3 has the sequence CASSFGQGHQPQHF. The base sequence is TGTGCCAGCAGTTTTGGACAGGGACATCAGCCCCAGCATTTT.